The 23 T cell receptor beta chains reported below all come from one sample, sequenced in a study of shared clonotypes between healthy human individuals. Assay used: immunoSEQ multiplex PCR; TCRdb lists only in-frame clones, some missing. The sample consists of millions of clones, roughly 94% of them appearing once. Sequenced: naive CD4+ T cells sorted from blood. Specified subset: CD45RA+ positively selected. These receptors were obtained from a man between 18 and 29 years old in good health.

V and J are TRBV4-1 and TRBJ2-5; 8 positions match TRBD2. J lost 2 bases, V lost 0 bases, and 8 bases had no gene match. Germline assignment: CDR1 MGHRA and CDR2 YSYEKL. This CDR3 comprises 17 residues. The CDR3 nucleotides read TGCGCCAGCAGCCAAGATACGAGCGGGGGATTTCAAGAGACCCAGTACTTC. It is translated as CASSQDTSGGFQETQYF.

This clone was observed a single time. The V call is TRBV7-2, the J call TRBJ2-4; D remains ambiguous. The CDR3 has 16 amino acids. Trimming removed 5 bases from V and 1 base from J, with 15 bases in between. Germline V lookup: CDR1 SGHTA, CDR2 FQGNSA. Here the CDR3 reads CASSRTQPGAKNIQYF. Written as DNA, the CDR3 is TGTGCCAGCAGCCGGACCCAGCCCGGGGCCAAAAACATTCAGTACTTC.

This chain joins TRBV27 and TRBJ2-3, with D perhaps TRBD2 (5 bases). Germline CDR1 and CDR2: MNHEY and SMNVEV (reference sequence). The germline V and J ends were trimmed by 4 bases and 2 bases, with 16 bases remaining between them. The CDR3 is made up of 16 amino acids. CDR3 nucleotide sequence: TGTGCCAGCAGTTCTCCCCGGACTGTTCACACAGATACGCAGTATTTT. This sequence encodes CASSSPRTVHTDTQYF.

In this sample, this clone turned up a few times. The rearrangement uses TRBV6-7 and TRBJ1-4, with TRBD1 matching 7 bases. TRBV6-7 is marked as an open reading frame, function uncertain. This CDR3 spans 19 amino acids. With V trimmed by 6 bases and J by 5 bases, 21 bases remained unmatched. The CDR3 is CASRQEQFRGRSRNEKLFF. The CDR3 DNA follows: TGTGCCAGCAGGCAGGAACAATTTAGGGGGCGGTCCCGGAATGAAAAACTGTTTTTT.

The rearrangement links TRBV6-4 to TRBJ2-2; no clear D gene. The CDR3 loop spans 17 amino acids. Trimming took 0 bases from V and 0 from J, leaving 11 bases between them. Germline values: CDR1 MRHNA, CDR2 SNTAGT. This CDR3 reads CASSDSMSASNTGELFF. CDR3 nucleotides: TGTGCCAGCAGTGACTCGATGTCGGCCTCGAACACCGGGGAGCTGTTTTTT.

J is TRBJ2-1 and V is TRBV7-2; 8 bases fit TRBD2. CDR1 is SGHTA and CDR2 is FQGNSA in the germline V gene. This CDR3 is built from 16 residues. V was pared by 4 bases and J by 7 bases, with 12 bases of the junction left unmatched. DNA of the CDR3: TGTGCCAGCAGCTCCCAAGGTATCGGGAGGGGTAATGAGCAGTTCTTC. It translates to CASSSQGIGRGNEQFF.

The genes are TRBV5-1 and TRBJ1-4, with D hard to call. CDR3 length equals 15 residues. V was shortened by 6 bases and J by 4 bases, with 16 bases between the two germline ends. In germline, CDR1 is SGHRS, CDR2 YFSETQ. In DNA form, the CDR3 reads TGCGCCAGCATGCCGAACGGCGGCCTTAATGAAAAACTGTTTTTT. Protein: CASMPNGGLNEKLFF.

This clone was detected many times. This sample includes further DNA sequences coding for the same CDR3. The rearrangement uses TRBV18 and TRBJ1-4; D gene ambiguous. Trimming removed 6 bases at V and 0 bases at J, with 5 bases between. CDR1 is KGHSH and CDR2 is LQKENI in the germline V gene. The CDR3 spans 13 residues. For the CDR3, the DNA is TGTGCCAGCTCGCGATCAACTAATGAAAAACTGTTTTTT. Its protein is CASSRSTNEKLFF.

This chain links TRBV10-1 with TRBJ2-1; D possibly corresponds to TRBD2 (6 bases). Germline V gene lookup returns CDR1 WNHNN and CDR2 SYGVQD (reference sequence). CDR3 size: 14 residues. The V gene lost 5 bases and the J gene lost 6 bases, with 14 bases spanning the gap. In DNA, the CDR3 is TGCGCCAGCAGTCTGGCGGGATCCCCCAATGAGCAGTTCTTC. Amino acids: CASSLAGSPNEQFF.

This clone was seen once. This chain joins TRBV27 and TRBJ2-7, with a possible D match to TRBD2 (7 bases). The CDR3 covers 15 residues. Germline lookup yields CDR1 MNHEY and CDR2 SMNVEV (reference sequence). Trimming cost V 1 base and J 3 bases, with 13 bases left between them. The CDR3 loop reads CASSLFGGPFYEQYF. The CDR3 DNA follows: TGTGCCAGCAGTTTATTCGGGGGGCCCTTCTACGAGCAGTACTTC.

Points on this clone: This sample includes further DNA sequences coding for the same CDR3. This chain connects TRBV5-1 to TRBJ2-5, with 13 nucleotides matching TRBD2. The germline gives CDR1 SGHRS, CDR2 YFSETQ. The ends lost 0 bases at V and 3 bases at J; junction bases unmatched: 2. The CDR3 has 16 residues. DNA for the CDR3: TGCGCCAGCAGCTTGGACGGACTAGCGGGAGAAGAGACCCAGTACTTC. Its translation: CASSLDGLAGEETQYF.

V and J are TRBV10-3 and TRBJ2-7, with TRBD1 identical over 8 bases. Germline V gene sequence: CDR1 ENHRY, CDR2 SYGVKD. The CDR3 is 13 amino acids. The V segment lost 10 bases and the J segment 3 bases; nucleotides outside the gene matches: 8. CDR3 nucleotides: TGTGCCACAACCGACAGGGGACACTACGAGCAGTACTTC. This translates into CATTDRGHYEQYF.

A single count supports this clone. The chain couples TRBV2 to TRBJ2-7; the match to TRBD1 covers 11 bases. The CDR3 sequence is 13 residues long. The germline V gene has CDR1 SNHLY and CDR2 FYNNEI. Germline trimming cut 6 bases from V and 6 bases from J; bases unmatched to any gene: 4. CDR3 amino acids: CASSRTGGGEQYF. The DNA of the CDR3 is TGTGCCAGCAGCCGGACAGGGGGCGGCGAGCAGTACTTC.

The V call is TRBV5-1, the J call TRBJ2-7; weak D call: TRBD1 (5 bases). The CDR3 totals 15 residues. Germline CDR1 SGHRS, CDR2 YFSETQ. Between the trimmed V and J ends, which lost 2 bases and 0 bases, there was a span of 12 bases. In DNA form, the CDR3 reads TGCGCCAGCAGCTTAATGGGGCAACACTCCTACGAGCAGTACTTC. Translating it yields CASSLMGQHSYEQYF.

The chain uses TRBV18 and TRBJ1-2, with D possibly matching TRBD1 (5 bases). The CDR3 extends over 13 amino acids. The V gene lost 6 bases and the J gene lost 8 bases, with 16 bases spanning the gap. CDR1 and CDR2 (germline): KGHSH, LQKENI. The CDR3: CASSRLPGEGYTF. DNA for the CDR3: TGTGCCAGCTCTCGACTCCCGGGGGAAGGCTACACCTTC.

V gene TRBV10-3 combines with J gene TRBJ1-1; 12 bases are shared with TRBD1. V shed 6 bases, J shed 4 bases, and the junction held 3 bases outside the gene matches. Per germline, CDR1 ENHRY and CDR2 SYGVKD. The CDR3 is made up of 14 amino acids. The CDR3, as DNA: TGTGCCATCAGGGGACAGGGGGCATTCACTGAAGCTTTCTTT. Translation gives CAIRGQGAFTEAFF.

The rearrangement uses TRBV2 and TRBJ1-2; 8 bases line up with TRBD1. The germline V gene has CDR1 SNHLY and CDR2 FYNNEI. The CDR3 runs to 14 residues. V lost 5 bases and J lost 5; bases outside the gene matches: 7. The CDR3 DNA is TGTGCCAGCAGTTCCGGGACAGGTCCTTATGGCTACACCTTC. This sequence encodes CASSSGTGPYGYTF.

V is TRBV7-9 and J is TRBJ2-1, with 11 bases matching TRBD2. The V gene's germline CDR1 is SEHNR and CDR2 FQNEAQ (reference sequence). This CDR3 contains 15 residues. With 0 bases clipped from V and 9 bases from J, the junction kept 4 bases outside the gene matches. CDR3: CASSLASGGAGEQFF. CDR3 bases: TGTGCCAGCAGCTTAGCTAGCGGGGGGGCAGGTGAGCAGTTCTTC. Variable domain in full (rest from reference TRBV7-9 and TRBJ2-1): DTGVSQNPRHKITKRGQNVTFRCDPISEHNRLYWYRQTLGQGPEFLTYFQNEAQLEKSRLLSDRFSAERPKGSFSTLEIQRTEQGDSAMYLCASSLASGGAGEQFFGPGTRLTVL.

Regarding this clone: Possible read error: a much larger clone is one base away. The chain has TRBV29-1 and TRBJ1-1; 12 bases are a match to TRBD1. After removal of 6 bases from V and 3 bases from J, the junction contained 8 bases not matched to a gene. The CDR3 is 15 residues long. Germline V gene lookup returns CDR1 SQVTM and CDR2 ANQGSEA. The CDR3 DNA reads TGCAGCGTCCCCGGGACAGGGGGCCTTTACACTGAAGCTTTCTTT. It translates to CSVPGTGGLYTEAFF.

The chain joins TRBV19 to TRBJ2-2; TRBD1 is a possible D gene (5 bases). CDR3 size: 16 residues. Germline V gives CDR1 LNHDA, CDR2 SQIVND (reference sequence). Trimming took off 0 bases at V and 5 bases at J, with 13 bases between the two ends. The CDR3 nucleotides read TGTGCCAGTAGTATAGAAGGGCGTCGACAGACCGGGGAGCTGTTTTTT. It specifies CASSIEGRRQTGELFF. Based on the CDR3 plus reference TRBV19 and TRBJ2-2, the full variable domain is DGGITQSPKYLFRKEGQNVTLSCEQNLNHDAMYWYRQDPGQGLRLIYYSQIVNDFQKGDIAEGYSVSREKKESFPLTVTSAQKNPTAFYLCASSIEGRRQTGELFFGEGSRLTVL.

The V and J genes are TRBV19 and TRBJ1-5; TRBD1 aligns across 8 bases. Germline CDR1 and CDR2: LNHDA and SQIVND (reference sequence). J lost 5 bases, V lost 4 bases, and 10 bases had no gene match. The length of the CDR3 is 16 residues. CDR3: CASSTGVRGLDQPQHF. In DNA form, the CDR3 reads TGTGCCAGTAGTACCGGGGTCAGGGGGCTTGATCAGCCCCAGCATTTT.

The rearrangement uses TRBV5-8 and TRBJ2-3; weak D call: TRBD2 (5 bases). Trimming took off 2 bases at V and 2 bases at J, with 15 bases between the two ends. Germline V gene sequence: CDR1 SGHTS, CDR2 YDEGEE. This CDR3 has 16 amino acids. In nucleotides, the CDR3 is TGTGCCAGCAGCTTCTTTGGTCGGGGAGACACAGATACGCAGTATTTT. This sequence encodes CASSFFGRGDTDTQYF.

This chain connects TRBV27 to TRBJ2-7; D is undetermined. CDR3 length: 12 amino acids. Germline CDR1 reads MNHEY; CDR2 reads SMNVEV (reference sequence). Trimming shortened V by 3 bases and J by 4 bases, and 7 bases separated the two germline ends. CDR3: CASSLNSYEQYF. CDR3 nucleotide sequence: TGTGCCAGCAGTTTGAATAGTTACGAGCAGTACTTC.